Included here is one T cell receptor (beta chain) sequence, with context. This clonotype occurred a few times. Its binding antigen is unknown. No much larger clone exists at a distance of one base, and base qualities are not known. This record comes from a study of T-cell reconstitution after alpha-beta-depleted transplantation in children (dated by TCRdb to 2016 to 2018). Regarding the research as a whole: T-cell immune reconstitution after TCRalphabeta/CD19-depleted allogeneic hematopoietic cell transplantation in children was quantitatively tracked in the study by means of TCR repertoire profiling. Results and caveats for the whole study, not just this receptor: In some patients, high TCRbeta diversity at day 60 was attributed to recipient T cells and intrathymic progenitors that had survived conditioning. Hyperexpanded clone frequencies declined over subsequent months; after one year, T-cell counts and TCRbeta diversity were mostly attributed to newly produced T cells. The apparently early recovery of alphabetaT-cell counts about two months after transplant reportedly depended on only several hundred rapidly expanded clones that came from non-depleted graft cells.

Interpreted using the paper, the treatment or condition label stands for: allogeneic hematopoietic cell transplantation with graft depleted of TCRalphabeta T cells and CD19 B cells. Transplant recipients were children who received TCRalphabeta/CD19-depleted allogeneic hematopoietic cell grafts. The library was prepared using PCR. Sequenced on an Illumina HiSeq 2500. To normalize quantification of the TCRbeta repertoire, the TCR libraries were built with molecular barcoding that relied on unique molecular identifiers. The public reads were quality trimmed at Q25 with fastp and then assembled into clones with MiXCR by TCRdb, keeping productive beta chains. Every CDR3 protein is listed once, alongside the most common genes and DNA of its rows. This sample lists about 440,000 distinct CDR3 sequences; 43% were detected once. The ten largest account for approximately 30% of the sample. Trimming takes 4 bases from V and 5 bases from J, and the germline ends sit 9 bases apart. The CDR3 has 13 amino acids, counting the end cysteine and phenylalanine. CDR3 DNA only is kept here, 39 bases in frame from base 1. Reading the germline V gene (reference sequence) gives CDR1 LNHDA and CDR2 SQIVND.

The receptor was isolated from a girl aged 2-15 years with aplastic anemia, due to receive a stem cell transplant. Sequencing was performed on PBMCs, taken before TCRalphabeta/CD19-depleted stem cell transplant. The receptor chain draws on TRBV19 and TRBJ2-1; TRBD2 is a possible D gene, resting on 6 matching bases. The CDR3 protein sequence reads: CASSTQRDNEQFF. The sequence in DNA is TGTGCCAGTAGTACCCAGCGGGACAATGAGCAGTTCTTC.